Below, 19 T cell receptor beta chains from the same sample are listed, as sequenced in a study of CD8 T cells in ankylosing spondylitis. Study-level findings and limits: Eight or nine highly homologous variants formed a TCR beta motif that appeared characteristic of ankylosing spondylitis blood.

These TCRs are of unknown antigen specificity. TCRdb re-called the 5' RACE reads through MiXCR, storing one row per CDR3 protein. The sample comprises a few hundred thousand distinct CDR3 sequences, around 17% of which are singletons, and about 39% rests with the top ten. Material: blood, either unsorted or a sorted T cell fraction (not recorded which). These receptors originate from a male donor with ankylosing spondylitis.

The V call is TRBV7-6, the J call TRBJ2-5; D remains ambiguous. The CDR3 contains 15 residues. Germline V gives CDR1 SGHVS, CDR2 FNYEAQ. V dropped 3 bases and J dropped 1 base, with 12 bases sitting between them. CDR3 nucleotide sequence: TGTGCCAGCAGCTTCAACTCAGGATTCCAAGAGACCCAGTACTTC. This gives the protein CASSFNSGFQETQYF.

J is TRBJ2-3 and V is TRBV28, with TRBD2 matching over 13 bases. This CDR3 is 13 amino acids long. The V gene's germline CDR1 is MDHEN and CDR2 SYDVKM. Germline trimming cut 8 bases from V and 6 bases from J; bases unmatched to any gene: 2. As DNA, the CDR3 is TGTGCCAGCGGACTAGCGGGAGCTGATACGCAGTATTTT. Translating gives CASGLAGADTQYF.

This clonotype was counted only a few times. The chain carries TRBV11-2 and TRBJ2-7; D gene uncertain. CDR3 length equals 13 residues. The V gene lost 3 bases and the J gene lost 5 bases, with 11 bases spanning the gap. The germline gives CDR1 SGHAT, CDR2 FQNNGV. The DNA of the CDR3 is TGTGCCAGCAGCTTGGGCCGGATCGACGAGCAGTACTTC. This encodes CASSLGRIDEQYF.

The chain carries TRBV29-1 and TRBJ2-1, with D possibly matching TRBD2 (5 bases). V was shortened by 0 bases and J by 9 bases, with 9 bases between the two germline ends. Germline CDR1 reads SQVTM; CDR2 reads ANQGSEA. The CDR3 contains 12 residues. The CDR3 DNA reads TGCAGCGTTGAAGAGGAGGACCCTGAGCAGTTCTTC. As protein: CSVEEEDPEQFF.

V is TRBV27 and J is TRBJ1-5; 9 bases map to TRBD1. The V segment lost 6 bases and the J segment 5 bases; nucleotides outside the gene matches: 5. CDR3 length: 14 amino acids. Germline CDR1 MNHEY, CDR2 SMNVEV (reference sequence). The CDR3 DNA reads TGTGCCAGCAGCCGGACAGGGGTTGATCAGCCCCAGCATTTT. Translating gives CASSRTGVDQPQHF.

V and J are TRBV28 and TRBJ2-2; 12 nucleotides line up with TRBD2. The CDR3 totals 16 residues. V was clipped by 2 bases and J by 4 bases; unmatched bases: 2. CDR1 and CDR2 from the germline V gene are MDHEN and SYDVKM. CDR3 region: CASSLLAGGPTGELFF. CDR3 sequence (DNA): TGTGCCAGCAGTTTACTAGCGGGAGGGCCCACCGGGGAGCTGTTTTTT.

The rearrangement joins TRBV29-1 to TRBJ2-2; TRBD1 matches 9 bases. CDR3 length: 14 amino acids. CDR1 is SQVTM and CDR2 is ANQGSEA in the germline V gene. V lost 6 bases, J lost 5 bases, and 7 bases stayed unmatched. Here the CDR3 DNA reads TGCAGCGTCGCTGGGACAGGGTTGACCGGGGAGCTGTTTTTT. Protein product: CSVAGTGLTGELFF.

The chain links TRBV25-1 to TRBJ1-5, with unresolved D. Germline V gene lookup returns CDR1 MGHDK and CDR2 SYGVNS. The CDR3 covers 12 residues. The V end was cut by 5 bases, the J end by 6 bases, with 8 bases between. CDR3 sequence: CASSTGFQPQHF. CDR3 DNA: TGTGCCAGCAGTACCGGGTTTCAGCCCCAGCATTTT.

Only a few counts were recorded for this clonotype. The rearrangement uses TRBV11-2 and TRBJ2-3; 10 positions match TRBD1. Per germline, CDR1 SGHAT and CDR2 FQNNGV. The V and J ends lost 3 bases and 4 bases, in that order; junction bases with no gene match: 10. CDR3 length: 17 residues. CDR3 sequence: CASSLEGTGDGSDTQYF. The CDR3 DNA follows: TGTGCCAGCAGCTTGGAAGGGACAGGGGATGGTTCAGATACGCAGTATTTT. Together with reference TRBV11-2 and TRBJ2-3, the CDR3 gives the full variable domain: EAGVAQSPRYKIIEKRQSVAFWCNPISGHATLYWYQQILGQGPKLLIQFQNNGVVDDSQLPKDRFSAERLKGVDSTLKIQPAKLEDSAVYLCASSLEGTGDGSDTQYFGPGTRLTVL.

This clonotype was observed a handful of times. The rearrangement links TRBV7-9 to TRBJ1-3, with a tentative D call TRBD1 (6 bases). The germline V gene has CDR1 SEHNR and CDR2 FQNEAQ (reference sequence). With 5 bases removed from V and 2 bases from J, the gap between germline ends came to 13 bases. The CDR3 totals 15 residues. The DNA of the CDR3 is TGTGCCAGCAGCATCCACAGGGAGGCTGGAAACACCATATATTTT. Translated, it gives CASSIHREAGNTIYF. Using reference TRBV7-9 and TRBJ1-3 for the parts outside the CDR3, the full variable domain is DTGVSQNPRHKITKRGQNVTFRCDPISEHNRLYWYRQTLGQGPEFLTYFQNEAQLEKSRLLSDRFSAERPKGSFSTLEIQRTEQGDSAMYLCASSIHREAGNTIYFGEGSWLTVV.

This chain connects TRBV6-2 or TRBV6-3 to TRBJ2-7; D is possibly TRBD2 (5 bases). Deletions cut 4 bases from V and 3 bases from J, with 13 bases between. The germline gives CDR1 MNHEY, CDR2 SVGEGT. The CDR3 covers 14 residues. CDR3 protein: CASSSWGAHYEQYF. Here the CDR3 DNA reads TGTGCCAGCAGTTCCTGGGGAGCTCACTACGAGCAGTACTTC.

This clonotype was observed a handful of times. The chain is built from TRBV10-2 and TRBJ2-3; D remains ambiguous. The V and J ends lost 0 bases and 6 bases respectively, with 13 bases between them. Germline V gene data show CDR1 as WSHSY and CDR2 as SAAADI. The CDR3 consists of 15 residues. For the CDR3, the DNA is TGCGCCAGCAGTGAGTCCGAGACGGCCTCGGATACGCAGTATTTT. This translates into CASSESETASDTQYF.

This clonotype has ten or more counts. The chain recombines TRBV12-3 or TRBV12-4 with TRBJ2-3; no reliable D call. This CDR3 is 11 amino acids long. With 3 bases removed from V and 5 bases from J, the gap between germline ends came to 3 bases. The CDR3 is CASSFGDTQYF. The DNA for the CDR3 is TGTGCCAGCAGTTTTGGAGATACGCAGTATTTT.

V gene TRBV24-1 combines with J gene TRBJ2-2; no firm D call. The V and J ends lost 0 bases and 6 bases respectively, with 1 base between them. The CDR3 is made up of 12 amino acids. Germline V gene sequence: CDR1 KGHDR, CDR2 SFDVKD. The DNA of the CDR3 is TGTGCCACCAGTGATTTGTCCGGGGAGCTGTTTTTT. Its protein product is CATSDLSGELFF.

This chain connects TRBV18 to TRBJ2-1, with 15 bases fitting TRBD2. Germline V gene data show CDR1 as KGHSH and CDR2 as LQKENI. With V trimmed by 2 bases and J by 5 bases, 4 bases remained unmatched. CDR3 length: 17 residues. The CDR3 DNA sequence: TGTGCCAGCTCACCAGGGACTAGCGGGAGGCACAACAATGAGCAGTTCTTC. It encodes CASSPGTSGRHNNEQFF. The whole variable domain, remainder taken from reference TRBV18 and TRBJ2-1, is NAGVMQNPRHLVRRRGQEARLRCSPMKGHSHVYWYRQLPEEGLKFMVYLQKENIIDESGMPKERFSAEFPKEGPSILRIQQVVRGDSAAYFCASSPGTSGRHNNEQFFGPGTRLTVL.

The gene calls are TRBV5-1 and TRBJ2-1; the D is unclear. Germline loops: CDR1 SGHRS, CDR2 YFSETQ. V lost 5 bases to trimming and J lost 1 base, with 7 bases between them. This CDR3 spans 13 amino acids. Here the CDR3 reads CASRRPSYNEQFF. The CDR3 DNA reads TGCGCCAGCAGAAGGCCTTCCTACAATGAGCAGTTCTTC.

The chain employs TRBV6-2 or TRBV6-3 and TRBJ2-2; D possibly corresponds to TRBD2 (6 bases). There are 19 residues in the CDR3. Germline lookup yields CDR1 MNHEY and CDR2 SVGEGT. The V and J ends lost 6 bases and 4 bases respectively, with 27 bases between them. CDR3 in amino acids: CASRRRLVTKVDSTGELFF. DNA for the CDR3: TGTGCCAGCAGGAGAAGACTAGTTACTAAAGTGGATAGCACCGGGGAGCTGTTTTTT.

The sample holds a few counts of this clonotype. The chain's CDR3 is CSVDRDSSGNTIYF. CDR3 nucleotides: TGCAGCGTTGACCGGGACAGCTCTGGAAACACCATATATTTT. V gene TRBV29-1 combines with J gene TRBJ1-3; TRBD1 aligns across 7 bases. This CDR3 spans 14 amino acids. Looked up from germline, CDR1 is SQVTM and CDR2 is ANQGSEA. V was pared by 3 bases and J by 0 bases, with 2 bases of the junction left unmatched.

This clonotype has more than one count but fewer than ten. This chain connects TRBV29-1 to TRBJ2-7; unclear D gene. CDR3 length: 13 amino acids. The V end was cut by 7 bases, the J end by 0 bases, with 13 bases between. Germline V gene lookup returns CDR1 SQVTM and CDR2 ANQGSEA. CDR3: CSATDLNSYEQYF. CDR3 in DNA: TGCAGCGCCACGGACCTCAACTCCTACGAGCAGTACTTC.